Listed here are 3 T cell receptor beta chains from one sample, sequenced in a study of tissue T cells after allogeneic stem cell transplantation. Data came from immunoSEQ multiplex PCR; TCRdb stores just in-frame clones and leaves some out. Counted here are about 5,100 clones, roughly a third occurring once; the ten biggest clones make up less than 4.5%. Indicated time point: mouse harvest day 14 after allogeneic transplant. Tail vein injection delivered 10^7 T-cell-depleted bone marrow cells and 10^6 splenic CD5+ T cells. Sequencing was done on a sample of skin. The receptors originated from a female BALB/c mouse given C57BL/6 T cells with graft-versus-host disease after an allogeneic hematopoietic cell transplant.

This clone counts as medium-sized. Gene names follow the mouse nomenclature. The CDR3 end is not reached by the read, which stops 1 residue before it; the germline J gene fills it in. V and J are TRBV23 and TRBJ1-5. Germline V gene data show CDR1 as KGHTA and CDR2 as FQNQQP. The CDR3 sequence is 15 residues long. Incomplete CDR3 DNA: TGCTCCAGCAGTCAATGGAAAAATAACAACCAGGCTCCGCTT. It specifies CSSSQWKNNNQAPL. The CDR3 as a whole reads CSSSQWKNNNQAPLF.

In its sample, this clone is medium-sized. The gene names given are mouse names. The sequence runs out 1 residue before the end of the CDR3; the remainder is reconstructed from the germline J gene. The chain has TRBV16 and TRBJ2-7; possibly TRBD1 for D (6 bases). The CDR3 sequence is 12 residues long. Germline CDR1 and CDR2: SGHSA and FRNQAP. Trimming took off 1 base at V and 6 bases at J, with 7 bases between the two ends. The CDR3 bases that were read are TGTGCAAGCAGCTTAGCCAGGGGTGAACAGTAC. This sequence encodes CASSLARGEQY. The entire CDR3 is CASSLARGEQYF.

Points on this clone: Gene names follow the mouse nomenclature. Sequencing ends 1 residue short of the CDR3 end; the germline J gene provides the rest. This rearrangement joins TRBV16 to TRBJ2-3; no definite D call. CDR1 SGHSA and CDR2 FRNQAP come from the germline V gene. V was trimmed by 3 bases and J by 1 base, leaving 5 bases between them. The CDR3 sequence is 13 residues long. The CDR3 region is CASSLGGAETLYF. CDR3 DNA (partial): TGTGCAAGCAGCTTGGGAGGTGCAGAAACGCTGTAT. The full variable domain, completed using reference TRBV16 and TRBJ2-3, is NAGVIQTPRHKVTGKGQEATLWCEPISGHSAVFWYRQTIVQGLEFLTYFRNQAPIDDSGMPKERFSAQMPNQSHSTLKIQSTQPQDSAVYLCASSLGGAETLYFGSGTRLTVL.